This T cell receptor beta chain was retrieved from a study of control samples from healthy donors and cancer patients. Germline assignment: CDR1 SGHAT and CDR2 FQNNGV. V was clipped by 5 bases and J by 0 bases; unmatched bases: 7. The CDR3 loop spans 16 amino acids. Libraries were prepared by immunoSEQ multiplex PCR; TCRdb keeps only in-frame clonotypes and omits some of them. The sample has approximately 84,000 clones, 82% seen once. The source material was blood. The chain employs TRBV11-2 and TRBJ2-3, with 8 bases fitting TRBD2. The clonotype was recovered from a woman between 55 and 75 years old in good health. The CDR3 region has the DNA TGTGCCAGCAGCCCAAAGGTAGCGGGAAGCACAGATACGCAGTATTTT. Protein product: CASSPKVAGSTDTQYF.